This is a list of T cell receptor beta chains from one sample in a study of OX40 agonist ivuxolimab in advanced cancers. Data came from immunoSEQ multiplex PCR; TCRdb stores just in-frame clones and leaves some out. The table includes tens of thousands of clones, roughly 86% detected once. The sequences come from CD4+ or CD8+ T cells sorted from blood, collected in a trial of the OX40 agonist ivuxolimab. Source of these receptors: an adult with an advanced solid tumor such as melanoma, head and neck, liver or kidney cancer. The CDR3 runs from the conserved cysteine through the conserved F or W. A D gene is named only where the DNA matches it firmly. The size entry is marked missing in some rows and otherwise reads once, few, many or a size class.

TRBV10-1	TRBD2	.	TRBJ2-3	TGCGCCAGCAGTGGGGGAGGGACCGTCGAGGTAGATACGCAGTATTTT	CASSGGGTVEVDTQYF
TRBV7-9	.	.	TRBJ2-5	TGTGCCAGCAGCTTAGGTGAAGCGTACCAAGAGACCCAGTACTTC	CASSLGEAYQETQYF
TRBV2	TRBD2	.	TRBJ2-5	TGTGCCAGCAGTGAAATTCAAGCGGGGCAAGAGACCCAGTACTTC	CASSEIQAGQETQYF
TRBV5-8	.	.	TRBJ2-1	TGTGCCAGCAGCTTGGGGGGTATTCCTGATGAGCAGTTCTTC	CASSLGGIPDEQFF
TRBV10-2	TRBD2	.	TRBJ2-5	TGCGCCAGCCATAGCGGGAACCAAGAGACCCAGTACTTC	CASHSGNQETQYF
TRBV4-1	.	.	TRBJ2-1	TGCGCCAGCAGCCAAGATCCGAGCTCCTACAATGAGCAGTTCTTC	CASSQDPSSYNEQFF
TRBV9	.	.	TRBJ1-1	TGTGCCAGCAGCGTAGGGGATCGTCTGTACACTGAAGCTTTCTTT	CASSVGDRLYTEAFF
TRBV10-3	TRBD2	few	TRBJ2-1	TGTGCCATCAGTGAGTCTAGAAGGACTAGCGGGAGAAACAATGAGCAGTTCTTC	CAISESRRTSGRNNEQFF
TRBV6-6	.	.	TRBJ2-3	TGTGCCAGCCTCAGGGGTACAGATACGCAGTATTTT	CASLRGTDTQYF
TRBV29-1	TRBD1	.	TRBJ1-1	TGCAGCGTTCGGACAGGGGAAACTGAAGCTTTCTTT	CSVRTGETEAFF
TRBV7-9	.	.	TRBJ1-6	TGTGCCAGCAGCTTGTCTCAGCCTAATTCACCCCTCCACTTT	CASSLSQPNSPLHF
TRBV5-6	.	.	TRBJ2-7	TGTGCCAGCAGCCCGGGACTTCGAAACGAGCAGTACTTC	CASSPGLRNEQYF
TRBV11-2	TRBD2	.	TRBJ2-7	TGTGCCAGCAGCTCCGGGAGGGATCGCGAGCAGTACTTC	CASSSGRDREQYF
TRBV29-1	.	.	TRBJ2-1	TGCAGCGCATCTCCACGTAGCTCCTACAATGAGCAGTTCTTC	CSASPRSSYNEQFF
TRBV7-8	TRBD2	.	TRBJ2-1	TGTGCCAGCAGCCCTAGCGGGAGCACCTACAATGAGCAGTTCTTC	CASSPSGSTYNEQFF
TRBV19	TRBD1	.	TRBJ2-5	TGTGCCAGTAGTACTTGGACAGGGGGCGGAGAGACCCAGTACTTC	CASSTWTGGGETQYF
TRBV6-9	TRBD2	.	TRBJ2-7	TGTGCCAGCAGCTGGACTAGCGGGGGGTCCTACGAGCAGTACTTC	CASSWTSGGSYEQYF
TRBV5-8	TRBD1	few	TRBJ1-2	TGTGCCAGCAGCTCGGGACAGAGCGGCTATGGCTACACCTTC	CASSSGQSGYGYTF
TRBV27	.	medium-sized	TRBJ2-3	TGTGCCAGCAGTTCCACCTCAGAGGATACGCAGTATTTT	CASSSTSEDTQYF
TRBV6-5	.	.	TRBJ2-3	TGTGCCAGCAGCGAAACTAGCTTCGACGCACATACGCAGTATTTT	CASSETSFDAHTQYF
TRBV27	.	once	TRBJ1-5	TGTGCCAGCAGCCCAGGGGTCATTTATAGCAATCAGCCCCAGCATTTT	CASSPGVIYSNQPQHF
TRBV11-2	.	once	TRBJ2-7	TGTGCCAGCAGCTTAGATGGGGGCAGTTACTACGAGCAGTACTTC	CASSLDGGSYYEQYF
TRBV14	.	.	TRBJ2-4	TGTGCCAGCAGCCCGGGTGGACAGCAGAAGGCCAAAAACATTCAGTACTTC	CASSPGGQQKAKNIQYF
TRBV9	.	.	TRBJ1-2	TGTGCCAGCAGCGTAACCTCTTATGGCGGCTACACCTTC	CASSVTSYGGYTF
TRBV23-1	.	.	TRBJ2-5	TGCGTTGGGATTCAAGAGACCCAGTACTTC	CVGIQETQYF
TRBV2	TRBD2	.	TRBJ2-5	TGTGCCAGCAGTGAAAAAGCGGGGGGGCCGAGAGAGACCCAGTACTTC	CASSEKAGGPRETQYF
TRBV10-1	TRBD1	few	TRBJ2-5	TGCGCCAGCAGTGAGGTGGGGACAGGGCTCCAAGAGACCCAGTACTTC	CASSEVGTGLQETQYF
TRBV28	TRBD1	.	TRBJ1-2	TGTGCCAGCAGCCCCAGGGGGGCTGCGGGCTACACCTTC	CASSPRGAAGYTF
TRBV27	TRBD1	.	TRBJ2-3	TGTGCCAGCAGTTTATTACAGGGGGCTGATACGCAGTATTTT	CASSLLQGADTQYF
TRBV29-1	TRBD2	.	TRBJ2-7	TGCAGCGGCGGGAGCGAATCCTACGAGCAGTACTTC	CSGGSESYEQYF
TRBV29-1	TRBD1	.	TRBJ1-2	TGCAGCGTTGGAGGGACAGGGGAACCCTATGGCTACACCTTC	CSVGGTGEPYGYTF
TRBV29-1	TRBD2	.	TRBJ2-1	TGCAGCGTTGAAGATCAGCGGGACTACAATGAGCAGTTCTTC	CSVEDQRDYNEQFF
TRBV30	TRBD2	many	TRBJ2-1	TGTGCCTGGAGCGCCAACTCTTACGTAGCGGGGGGCTACAATGAGCAGTTCTTC	CAWSANSYVAGGYNEQFF
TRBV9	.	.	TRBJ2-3	TGTGCCAGCAGCGCCGGACACAGATCCACCGGGTTTGATACGCAGTATTTT	CASSAGHRSTGFDTQYF
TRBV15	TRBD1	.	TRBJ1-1	TGTGCCACCAGCAGAGATGAGGACAGGGGGGGCACTGAAGCTTTCTTT	CATSRDEDRGGTEAFF
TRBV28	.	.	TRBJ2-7	TGTGCCAGTGAGAGGGGCGTAAACGAGCAGTACTTC	CASERGVNEQYF
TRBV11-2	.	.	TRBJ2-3	TGTGCCAGCAGCTTCGGCCGAAGCACAGATACGCAGTATTTT	CASSFGRSTDTQYF
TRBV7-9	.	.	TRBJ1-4	TGTGCCAGCAGCTTGAAAAGGGGCGGAGAAAAACTGTTTTTT	CASSLKRGGEKLFF
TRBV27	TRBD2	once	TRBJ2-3	TGTGCCAGCAGTTTAGCGGGCTACCTAGCGGGAGTGGGTTGGAGCACAGATACGCAGTATTTT	CASSLAGYLAGVGWSTDTQYF
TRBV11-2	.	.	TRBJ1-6	TGTGCCAGCAGCTTAGGGGATTCACCCCTCCACTTT	CASSLGDSPLHF
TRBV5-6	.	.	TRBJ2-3	TGTGCCAGCAGCTTGAATGGACTCACCACAGATACGCAGTATTTT	CASSLNGLTTDTQYF
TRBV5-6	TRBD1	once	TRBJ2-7	TGTGCCAGCAGCCCAACCGGGACAGGGGGCATGTTGGCCTACGAGCAGTACTTC	CASSPTGTGGMLAYEQYF
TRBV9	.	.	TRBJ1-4	TGTGCCAGCAGCGTAGGAACAGGGAGAGGAGAAAAACTGTTTTTT	CASSVGTGRGEKLFF
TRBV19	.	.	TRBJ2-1	TGTGCCAGTACCTACCGGGCCCAATATGACAATGAGCAGTTCTTC	CASTYRAQYDNEQFF